This T cell receptor beta chain was recorded in a study of sequential checkpoint blockade in melanoma. The treatment is: randomized to nivolumab then ipilimumab (arm A) or the reverse (arm B). PBMC sorting kept live CD3+CD8+ cells without CD19 or CD56. Clones were read by immunoSEQ multiplex PCR, and TCRdb kept only the in-frame ones, dropping some. The sample carries 11,000 to 15,000 clones, about 78% recorded once. CDR3 length: 14 amino acids. Trimming shortened V by 4 bases and J by 1 base, and 11 bases separated the two germline ends. CDR1 MNHNS and CDR2 SASEGT come from the germline V gene. The specimen comprised CD8+ T cells sorted from blood (inferred from file names), sampled from a patient given nivolumab and ipilimumab in sequence. This receptor was taken from a human donor with melanoma. The chain couples TRBV6-1 to TRBJ2-7; D might be TRBD1 (6 bases). CDR3 nucleotide sequence: TGTGCCAGCAGTGCCGGACAGAATTCCTACGAGCAGTACTTC. Translating it yields CASSAGQNSYEQYF.